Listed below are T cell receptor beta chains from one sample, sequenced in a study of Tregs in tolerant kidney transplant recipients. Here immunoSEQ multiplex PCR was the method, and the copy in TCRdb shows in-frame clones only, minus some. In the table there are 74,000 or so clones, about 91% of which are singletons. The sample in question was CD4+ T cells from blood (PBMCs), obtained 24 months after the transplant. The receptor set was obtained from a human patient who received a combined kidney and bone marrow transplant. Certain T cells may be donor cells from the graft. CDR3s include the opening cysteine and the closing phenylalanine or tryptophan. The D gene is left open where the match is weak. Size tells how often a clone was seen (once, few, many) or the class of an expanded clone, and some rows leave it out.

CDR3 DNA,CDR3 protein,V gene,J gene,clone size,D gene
TGTGCCAGCAGCTCCTCTACACGGGGTGGCTACACCTTC,CASSSSTRGGYTF,TRBV7-2,TRBJ1-2,-,-
TGTGCCAGCAGTTTGTCACAATCGAACACCGGGGAGCTGTTTTTT,CASSLSQSNTGELFF,TRBV28,TRBJ2-2,-,-
TGTGCCAGTAAGAACAGAGAAAACACTGAAGCTTTCTTT,CASKNRENTEAFF,TRBV19,TRBJ1-1,-,-
TGCGCCAGCAGCTTGGGTCCCAGGAGGGAGGATCAGCCCCAGCATTTT,CASSLGPRREDQPQHF,TRBV5-1,TRBJ1-5,-,-
TGTGCCAGCAGCTTCCGGGACAGGGAGCAGTTCTTC,CASSFRDREQFF,TRBV5-8,TRBJ2-1,-,TRBD1
TGTGCCAGCAGCATACTAGCGGGGTCTTCAGATACGCAGTATTTT,CASSILAGSSDTQYF,TRBV9,TRBJ2-3,-,TRBD2
TGTGCCAGCAGCCAAGGCCCGGACAGAACCTATGGCTACACCTTC,CASSQGPDRTYGYTF,TRBV4-2,TRBJ1-2,-,-
TGTGCCAGCAGCGCGGACACTCCATTCACTGAAGCTTTCTTT,CASSADTPFTEAFF,TRBV11-2,TRBJ1-1,once,-
TGTGCCAGTAGTTTCGGACACTCTGGAAACACCATATATTTT,CASSFGHSGNTIYF,TRBV19,TRBJ1-3,few,-
TGCGCCAGCAGCTTGGGGACTTTTAGCAATCAGCCCCAGCATTTT,CASSLGTFSNQPQHF,TRBV5-1,TRBJ1-5,-,-